One sample yielded the 8 T cell receptor beta chains listed below, sequenced in a study of cytomegalovirus exposure and HLA in healthy donors. Primers included in the PCR were 60 Vbeta and 13 Jbeta primers. Sequencing used immunoSEQ multiplex PCR; TCRdb keeps in-frame clones, though not all of them. The sample carries under 200,000 clones, roughly 80% recorded once. Sequenced sample: PBMCs. The receptors stem from a woman between 50 and 59 years old in good health and CMV-seronegative.

The chain uses TRBV30 and TRBJ1-1; D might be TRBD1 (5 bases). This CDR3 has 12 amino acids. Trimming stripped 3 bases from V and 5 bases from J, with 10 bases between. Per the germline V gene, CDR1 is GTSNPN and CDR2 is SVGIG (reference sequence). The chain's CDR3 is CAWSLGVTEAFF. CDR3 DNA: TGTGCCTGGAGCCTAGGGGTAACTGAAGCTTTCTTT.

The rearrangement links TRBV7-9 to TRBJ1-1, with D hard to call. Trimming took off 3 bases at V and 0 bases at J, with 11 bases between the two ends. This CDR3 has 15 residues. Germline V gene sequence: CDR1 SEHNR, CDR2 FQNEAQ (reference sequence). The CDR3 protein is CASSFERRMNTEAFF. CDR3 sequence (DNA): TGTGCCAGCAGCTTTGAGAGGAGGATGAACACTGAAGCTTTCTTT.

This clone has just one count. The rearrangement uses TRBV4-3 and TRBJ2-7, with 9 bases fitting TRBD2. This CDR3 region has 15 residues. V lost 0 bases and J lost 5; bases outside the gene matches: 5. From germline, CDR1 is LGHNA and CDR2 YSLEER. The CDR3 reads CASSQDGGRANEQYF. The CDR3 DNA reads TGCGCCAGCAGCCAAGACGGCGGGAGGGCGAACGAGCAGTACTTC.

V and J are TRBV11-3 and TRBJ2-1, with TRBD2 identical over 7 bases. Unmatched junction bases numbered 1, after V lost 0 bases and J lost 2 bases. Germline assignment: CDR1 SGHNT and CDR2 YENEEA. The CDR3 is 15 amino acids. The CDR3 DNA sequence: TGTGCCAGCAGCTTAGACGGGGGGACCTACAATGAGCAGTTCTTC. Translating gives CASSLDGGTYNEQFF.

V gene TRBV29-1 combines with J gene TRBJ1-4, with D unresolved. Trimming removed 4 bases at V and 4 bases at J, with 13 bases between. Germline V lookup: CDR1 SQVTM, CDR2 ANQGSEA. The CDR3 has 14 residues. This CDR3 reads CSVGLARDNEKLFF. CDR3 DNA sequence: TGCAGCGTTGGTCTGGCGAGGGATAATGAAAAACTGTTTTTT.

The J gene is TRBJ2-3, the V gene TRBV6-4; no firm D call. Germline CDR1 is MRHNA and CDR2 is SNTAGT. There are 14 residues in the CDR3. The germline V and J ends were trimmed by 8 bases and 0 bases, with 12 bases remaining between them. The CDR3 nucleotides read TGTGCCAGCGCCTTGGCAGTCAGCACAGATACGCAGTATTTT. Translated: CASALAVSTDTQYF.

This clone was detected only once. The chain has TRBV27 and TRBJ2-1; 16 nucleotides match TRBD2. V was clipped by 3 bases and J by 10 bases; unmatched bases: 21. This CDR3 contains 21 residues. Germline values: CDR1 MNHEY, CDR2 SMNVEV (reference sequence). CDR3 nucleotides: TGTGCCAGCAGTTTTTTAGGGACTAGCGGGAGGGCCCCTTGGGCCATACCCGAGCAGTTCTTC. Amino acid sequence: CASSFLGTSGRAPWAIPEQFF.

The chain is built from TRBV5-1 and TRBJ2-7; 8 bases align to TRBD2. The CDR3 is 14 amino acids. V lost 3 bases to trimming and J lost 6 bases; unmatched junction nucleotides: 8. Per the germline V gene, CDR1 is SGHRS and CDR2 is YFSETQ. CDR3 bases: TGCGCCAGCAGCTCGGGGGGGCTGTCGGTCGAGCAGTACTTC. It codes for CASSSGGLSVEQYF. Supplemented by reference TRBV5-1 and TRBJ2-7, the full variable domain reads KAGVTQTPRYLIKTRGQQVTLSCSPISGHRSVSWYQQTPGQGLQFLFEYFSETQRNKGNFPGRFSGRQFSNSRSEMNVSTLELGDSALYLCASSSGGLSVEQYFGPGTRLTVT.